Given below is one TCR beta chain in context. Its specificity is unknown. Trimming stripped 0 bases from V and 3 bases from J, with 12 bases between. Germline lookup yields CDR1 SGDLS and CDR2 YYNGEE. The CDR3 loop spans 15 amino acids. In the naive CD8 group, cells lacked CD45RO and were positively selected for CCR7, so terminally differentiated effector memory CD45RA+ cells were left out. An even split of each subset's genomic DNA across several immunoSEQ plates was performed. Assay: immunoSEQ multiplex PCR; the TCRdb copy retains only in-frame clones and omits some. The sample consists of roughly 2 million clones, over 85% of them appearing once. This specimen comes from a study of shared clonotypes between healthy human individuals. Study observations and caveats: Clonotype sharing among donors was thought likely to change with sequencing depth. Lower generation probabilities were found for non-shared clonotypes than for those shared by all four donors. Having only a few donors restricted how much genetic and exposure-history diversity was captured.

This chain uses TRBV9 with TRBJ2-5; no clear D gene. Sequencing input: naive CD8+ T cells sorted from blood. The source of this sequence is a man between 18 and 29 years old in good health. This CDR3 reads CASSVEVLGKETQYF. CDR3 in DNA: TGTGCCAGCAGCGTAGAGGTCCTTGGGAAAGAGACCCAGTACTTC.